These 25 T cell receptor beta chains originate from one sample sequenced in a study of blood T cell repertoires in COVID-19. Repertoires were generated with immunoSEQ multiplex PCR, while TCRdb's copy carries only in-frame clones and drops some. Of roughly 200,000 clones listed, approximately 83% are singletons. The sample was peripheral blood. The receptor source for this set is a human donor with active or convalescent COVID-19. The donor label of this sample is uncertain.

The rearrangement uses TRBV7-2 and TRBJ1-3, with D possibly matching TRBD1 (5 bases). Per the germline V gene, CDR1 is SGHTA and CDR2 is FQGNSA. This CDR3 region has 16 residues. V shed 2 bases and J shed 5 bases, with 16 bases lying between them. DNA for the CDR3: TGTGCCAGCAGCTTAACGGGAGGGGCATCCCGAAACACCATATATTTT. Amino acids: CASSLTGGASRNTIYF. The full variable domain, in which reference TRBV7-2 and TRBJ1-3 provide the parts outside the CDR3, is GAGVSQSPSNKVTEKGKDVELRCDPISGHTALYWYRQSLGQGLEFLIYFQGNSAPDKSGLPSDRFSAERTGGSVSTLTIQRTQQEDSAVYLCASSLTGGASRNTIYFGEGSWLTVV.

V usage is TRBV4-3 and J usage is TRBJ1-4; D possibly corresponds to TRBD1 (6 bases). V lost 1 base and J lost 4, with 16 bases in between. Germline CDR1 and CDR2: LGHNA and YSLEER. This CDR3 contains 17 residues. In DNA, the CDR3 is TGCGCCAGCAGCCAAGTGTGGCGAGGACAGATTAATGAAAAACTGTTTTTT. This codes for CASSQVWRGQINEKLFF.

This clone was observed a few times. V is TRBV6-5 and J is TRBJ1-6, with 7 bases that match TRBD1. Germline assignment: CDR1 MNHEY and CDR2 SVGAGI. This CDR3 spans 14 amino acids. The V gene end was trimmed by 6 bases and the J gene end by 5 bases; junction bases not matched to a gene: 4. The CDR3 loop is CASSNRGNNSPLHF. The DNA for the CDR3 is TGTGCCAGCAGCAACAGGGGAAATAATTCACCCCTCCACTTT.

The rearrangement joins TRBV19 to TRBJ1-1; D remains unclear. V lost 7 bases, J lost 0 bases, and 21 bases lay in between. CDR3 length: 17 residues. Germline CDR1 LNHDA, CDR2 SQIVND (reference sequence). The CDR3 sequence: CASTSGQSYPMNTEAFF. The DNA for the CDR3 is TGTGCCAGTACCTCGGGTCAGAGCTATCCTATGAACACTGAAGCTTTCTTT.

The rearrangement links TRBV4-1 to TRBJ2-5; 8 bases are a match to TRBD2. This CDR3 spans 16 amino acids. Germline V CDR1 and CDR2: MGHRA, YSYEKL. J gave up 5 bases and V 0 bases, and 8 bases lay outside the gene matches. The CDR3 DNA follows: TGCGCCAGCAGCCAAGAACCGGGAGGCGGGGGGGAGACCCAGTACTTC. Its protein is CASSQEPGGGGETQYF.

The chain has TRBV7-3 and TRBJ2-5; 8 bases fit TRBD1. The CDR3 contains 15 residues. Looked up from germline, CDR1 is SGHTA and CDR2 is FQGTGA. V lost 1 base to trimming and J lost 4 bases; unmatched junction nucleotides: 5. The CDR3, as DNA: TGTGCCAGCAGCTTAATAACAGGGGGAGTAGAGACCCAGTACTTC. Protein sequence: CASSLITGGVETQYF.

This chain connects TRBV6-1 to TRBJ2-7; TRBD1 aligns across 11 bases. CDR3 length equals 14 residues. The germline V gene encodes CDR1 MNHNS and CDR2 SASEGT. The trim removed 3 bases at V and 6 bases at J, leaving 4 bases unmatched. The CDR3 DNA is TGTGCCAGCAGTGATTCCGGGACAGGGGGCGAGCAGTACTTC. This gives the protein CASSDSGTGGEQYF.

The rearrangement links TRBV28 to TRBJ2-3; possible D gene TRBD1, 6 bases. The ends were cut back, 5 bases at V and 4 bases at J, with 16 bases in the middle. Per germline, CDR1 MDHEN and CDR2 SYDVKM. The CDR3 spans 15 residues. As DNA, the CDR3 is TGTGCCAGCAGTCGCCACCAACAGGGTCCAGATACGCAGTATTTT. It translates to CASSRHQQGPDTQYF.

In its sample, this clone was seen once. The V gene is TRBV29-1, the J gene TRBJ2-1, with D possibly matching TRBD2 (6 bases). Germline CDR1 reads SQVTM; CDR2 reads ANQGSEA. Trimming pared 7 bases from V and 7 bases from J, leaving 20 bases between. The CDR3 has 14 amino acids. The CDR3 sequence: CSAGTFSGENEQFF. DNA of the CDR3: TGCAGCGCTGGGACTTTCAGTGGGGAGAATGAGCAGTTCTTC.

This rearrangement joins TRBV2 to TRBJ2-3, with D uncertain. The CDR3 contains 11 residues. From germline, CDR1 is SNHLY and CDR2 FYNNEI. The V and J ends lost 8 bases and 2 bases respectively, with 5 bases between them. The DNA of the CDR3 is TGTGCCAGCCTAATCACAGATACGCAGTATTTT. This translates into CASLITDTQYF. Drawing the rest from reference TRBV2 and TRBJ2-3, the complete variable domain is EPEVTQTPSHQVTQMGQEVILRCVPISNHLYFYWYRQILGQKVEFLVSFYNNEISEKSEIFDDQFSVERPDGSNFTLKIRSTKLEDSAMYFCASLITDTQYFGPGTRLTVL.

The rearrangement joins TRBV9 to TRBJ1-1; the D is unclear. The V end lost 4 bases, the J end lost 1 base, and 11 bases lay between the germline ends. The CDR3 has 14 amino acids. CDR1 is SGDLS, CDR2 YYNGEE, per germline. The CDR3 reads CASSILGENTEAFF. The CDR3 bases are TGTGCCAGCAGCATCCTCGGGGAGAACACTGAAGCTTTCTTT.

The chain links TRBV12-3 or TRBV12-4 to TRBJ2-1; D is perhaps TRBD2 (5 bases). The CDR3 runs 10 residues. V was trimmed by 4 bases and J by 10 bases, leaving 5 bases between them. The CDR3: CASSSGEQFF. CDR3 sequence (DNA): TGTGCCAGCAGTTCGGGGGAGCAGTTCTTC.

This rearrangement joins TRBV5-1 to TRBJ2-6, with TRBD1 identical over 8 bases. Looked up from germline, CDR1 is SGHRS and CDR2 is YFSETQ. There are 16 residues in the CDR3. V shed 4 bases, J shed 1 base, and the junction held 4 bases outside the gene matches. The CDR3 sequence is CASSLWTGSGANVLTF. CDR3 coding DNA: TGCGCCAGCAGCCTATGGACAGGGTCTGGGGCCAACGTCCTGACTTTC.

The rearrangement joins TRBV10-3 to TRBJ2-2, with D possibly matching TRBD1 (5 bases). The V end was cut by 6 bases, the J end by 1 base, with 9 bases between. Germline V gives CDR1 ENHRY, CDR2 SYGVKD. The CDR3 contains 14 residues. The CDR3: CAISRQKNTGELFF. In nucleotides, the CDR3 is TGTGCCATCAGCCGACAGAAGAACACCGGGGAGCTGTTTTTT.

J is TRBJ2-3 and V is TRBV5-6; 10 positions match TRBD2. The CDR3 spans 15 residues. The J segment lost 5 bases and the V segment lost 3 bases, leaving 6 bases of the junction unmatched. CDR1 and CDR2 (germline): SGHDT, YYEEEE. The chain's CDR3 is CASSWTSGPEDTQYF. DNA for the CDR3: TGTGCCAGCAGCTGGACTAGCGGACCGGAAGATACGCAGTATTTT.

This chain joins TRBV30 and TRBJ2-5, with 11 bases matching TRBD2. The CDR3 has 17 amino acids. After removal of 2 bases from V and 2 bases from J, the junction contained 10 bases not matched to a gene. The germline V gene has CDR1 GTSNPN and CDR2 SVGIG (reference sequence). CDR3 nucleotides: TGTGCCTGGAGTCATGGGGGGACTAGCGGAGATCAAGAGACCCAGTACTTC. It encodes CAWSHGGTSGDQETQYF.

J is TRBJ2-7 and V is TRBV7-3; maybe TRBD1 (5 bases). V was shortened by 0 bases and J by 8 bases, with 20 bases between the two germline ends. The length of the CDR3 is 16 residues. The germline V gene has CDR1 SGHTA and CDR2 FQGTGA. In DNA, the CDR3 is TGTGCCAGCAGCTTAACGGGGCGGACCGCGGCTTGGCAGCAGTACTTC. Translating it yields CASSLTGRTAAWQQYF. The full variable domain, rest sourced from reference TRBV7-3 and TRBJ2-7, is GAGVSQTPSNKVTEKGKYVELRCDPISGHTALYWYRQSLGQGPEFLIYFQGTGAADDSGLPNDRFFAVRPEGSVSTLKIQRTERGDSAVYLCASSLTGRTAAWQQYFGPGTRLTVT.

V gene TRBV5-8 combines with J gene TRBJ2-3, with 8 bases matching TRBD2. This CDR3 spans 16 amino acids. Per the germline V gene, CDR1 is SGHTS and CDR2 is YDEGEE. Unmatched junction bases numbered 12, after V lost 5 bases and J lost 4 bases. DNA for the CDR3: TGTGCCAGCAGTTCTACCGGGACTAGTCGCGCAGATACGCAGTATTTT. Amino acid sequence: CASSSTGTSRADTQYF.

J is TRBJ1-2 and V is TRBV3-1 (or the pseudogene TRBV3-2), with 7 bases matching TRBD1. The CDR3 has 16 residues. With 4 bases clipped from V and 3 bases from J, the junction kept 11 bases outside the gene matches. Germline CDR1 and CDR2: LGHDT and YNNKEL (reference sequence). The CDR3: CASSPRTGLTHYGYTF. The CDR3 DNA follows: TGTGCCAGCAGCCCTCGGACAGGACTAACCCACTATGGCTACACCTTC.

V and J are TRBV13 and TRBJ2-3, with 12 positions matching TRBD2. The CDR3 consists of 18 residues. CDR1 PRHDT and CDR2 FYEKMQ come from the germline V gene (reference sequence). J lost 2 bases, V lost 5 bases, and 11 bases had no gene match. The DNA of the CDR3 is TGTGCCAGCAGCCCAAGACTAGCGGGAGAGATAATCACAGATACGCAGTATTTT. It translates to CASSPRLAGEIITDTQYF.

The rearrangement uses TRBV28 and TRBJ2-7, with D possibly being TRBD1 (5 bases). Germline values: CDR1 MDHEN, CDR2 SYDVKM. CDR3 length: 11 residues. V was cut by 7 bases and J by 4 bases, with 8 bases left in between. For the CDR3, the DNA is TGTGCCAGCACCCAGGGTTACGAGCAGTACTTC. Translated: CASTQGYEQYF.

The rearrangement joins TRBV7-2 to TRBJ2-5; 8 positions agree with TRBD2. CDR3 length: 16 amino acids. CDR1 is SGHTA, CDR2 FQGNSA, per germline. The V gene end was trimmed by 4 bases and the J gene end by 3 bases; junction bases not matched to a gene: 10. For the CDR3, the DNA is TGTGCCAGCAGCTCCCCATGGGGCGGGGGGAAAGAGACCCAGTACTTC. It encodes CASSSPWGGGKETQYF.

CDR3 protein: CASSGLAGGPVGEQYF. In DNA form, the CDR3 reads TGCGCCAGCAGCGGACTAGCGGGAGGTCCCGTGGGCGAGCAGTACTTC. J is TRBJ2-7 and V is TRBV5-1; the match to TRBD2 covers 14 bases. Trimming cost V 4 bases and J 6 bases; bases outside gene matches: 9. The CDR3 loop spans 16 amino acids. The germline CDR1 and CDR2 sequences are SGHRS and YFSETQ.

The chain employs TRBV19 and TRBJ2-1; D unresolved. The CDR3 is made up of 11 amino acids. With 5 bases removed from V and 9 bases from J, the gap between germline ends came to 8 bases. The germline V gene encodes CDR1 LNHDA and CDR2 SQIVND (reference sequence). CDR3 DNA sequence: TGTGCCAGTAGTGTCGAGTTTGAGCAGTTCTTC. Translating gives CASSVEFEQFF.

The chain uses TRBV3-1 (or the pseudogene TRBV3-2) and TRBJ2-7; 11 bases map to TRBD2. The CDR3 runs to 15 residues. V was clipped by 4 bases and J by 12 bases; unmatched bases: 14. Germline lookup yields CDR1 LGHDT and CDR2 YNNKEL (reference sequence). This chain's CDR3 is CASSPYPGTSGTMYF. CDR3 coding DNA: TGTGCCAGCAGCCCCTACCCAGGGACTAGCGGTACGATGTACTTC.